This T cell receptor beta chain was observed in a study of blood T cell repertoires in COVID-19. The wider study: Sources were T cells, B-cell-depleted T cells, or PBMCs; the material itself was cDNA or gDNA.

Germline lookup yields CDR1 LNHDA and CDR2 SQIVND (reference sequence). This CDR3 comprises 15 residues. Measured with immunoSEQ multiplex PCR; TCRdb has only the in-frame clones, and not every one. The sample shows 140,000 to 150,000 clones, around 83% of them seen only once. This clone has only one observation. Relative to the germline gene, one junction end is altered; a read error may explain this. The J gene is TRBJ2-1, the V gene TRBV19; D possibly corresponds to TRBD2 (6 bases). Sequenced input: peripheral blood. The receptor was derived from a man aged 25 to 45 with COVID-19, enrolled during active disease. The CDR3 DNA reads TGTGCCAGTAGTCTAGAGCTAGCGTCCTACAATGAGCAGTTCTTC. This sequence encodes CASSLELASYNEQFF.